The clone carrying this T cell receptor (beta chain) came up once. The data belong to a study of control samples from healthy donors and cancer patients. Data came from immunoSEQ multiplex PCR; TCRdb stores just in-frame clones and leaves some out. Among around 30,000 clones listed, roughly 91% were seen once. This TCR came from a man aged 50 to 60 with lung cancer. Sequencing was carried out using PBMCs.

CDR3 DNA sequence: TGCAGCGTTGACTTTGCGGGGGGACTCGCGAACACCGGGGAGCTGTTTTTT. Its protein is CSVDFAGGLANTGELFF. The chain combines TRBV29-1 with TRBJ2-2; 8 bases are shared with TRBD2. This CDR3 region has 17 residues. V was clipped by 3 bases and J by 0 bases; unmatched bases: 9. Germline V lookup: CDR1 SQVTM, CDR2 ANQGSEA.